Below, 27 T cell receptor beta chains from the same sample are listed, as sequenced in a study of Graves' ophthalmopathy and Graves' hyperthyroidism. Using RNA transcripts, the TCR beta CDR3 regions were amplified. RT-PCR with HTBI primers came first, then second-round multiplex PCR. TCRdb independently ran MiXCR on the multiplex PCR reads; one entry per CDR3 protein. The profile covers approximately 480,000 distinct CDR3 sequences, with around 15% appearing a single time and roughly 10% taken by the ten largest. Material: blood. These receptors all come from a woman aged 30 to 39 with Graves' ophthalmopathy.

This clonotype has just one count. Germline and junction disagree at one end, which may indicate a read error. The chain uses TRBV6-2 or TRBV6-3 and TRBJ1-5, with D uncertain. The CDR3 spans 18 residues. Germline V gene lookup returns CDR1 MNHEY and CDR2 SVGEGT. The CDR3 spells CASSYKSGKGSFHQPQRF. In nucleotides, the CDR3 is TGTGCTAGCAGTTACAAAAGCGGGAAGGGAAGTTTCCATCAGCCCCAGCGTTTT.

The sample holds many counts of this clonotype. This chain connects TRBV2 to TRBJ1-1, with D hard to call. The CDR3 is 14 amino acids. Per germline, CDR1 SNHLY and CDR2 FYNNEI. V shed 7 bases and J shed 2 bases, with 14 bases lying between them. The chain's CDR3 is CASTSFSRNTEAFF. CDR3 sequence (DNA): TGTGCCAGCACCTCTTTTTCCAGAAACACTGAAGCTTTCTTT.

Many counts were recorded for this clonotype. J is TRBJ2-5 and V is TRBV12-3 or TRBV12-4; possible D gene TRBD1, 6 bases. Trimming left V 4 bases short and J 0 bases short, with 12 bases between. The CDR3 contains 15 residues. Here the CDR3 reads CASSSQGLYQETQYF. CDR3 nucleotides: TGTGCCAGCAGTTCCCAGGGGCTGTACCAAGAGACCCAGTACTTC.

This clonotype was observed a handful of times. This chain connects TRBV3-1 to TRBJ2-2, with D unclear. The V gene lost 5 bases and the J gene lost 6 bases, with 16 bases spanning the gap. This CDR3 region has 15 residues. CDR1 is LGHDT, CDR2 YNNKEL, per germline (reference sequence). CDR3 region: CASSARRPGPGELFF. The CDR3 nucleotides are TGTGCCAGCAGCGCAAGAAGACCGGGTCCCGGGGAGCTGTTTTTT.

The table lists this clonotype with many counts. V is TRBV4-1 and J is TRBJ1-5, with no clear D. V lost 1 base to trimming and J lost 2 bases, with 9 bases between them. The CDR3 contains 15 residues. Germline CDR1 reads MGHRA; CDR2 reads YSYEKL. CDR3 in amino acids: CASSQVSMGNQPQHF. The CDR3 DNA sequence: TGCGCCAGCAGCCAAGTCTCGATGGGCAATCAGCCCCAGCATTTT.

V gene TRBV7-8 combines with J gene TRBJ2-1; D possibly corresponds to TRBD2 (6 bases). This CDR3 has 15 residues. Germline V gene data show CDR1 as SGHVS and CDR2 as FQNEAQ. With 4 bases removed from V and 0 bases from J, the gap between germline ends came to 10 bases. The CDR3 protein is CASSSRDFSYNEQFF. The CDR3 DNA reads TGTGCCAGCAGCTCCCGGGACTTCTCCTACAATGAGCAGTTCTTC.

This clonotype has ten or more counts. This chain links TRBV6-1 with TRBJ1-2; D is uncertain. V was trimmed by 1 base and J by 3 bases, leaving 9 bases between them. The CDR3 length is 14 residues. Germline loops: CDR1 MNHNS, CDR2 SASEGT. CDR3 nucleotides: TGTGCCAGCAGTGAAGGGGTTTCCTACTATGGCTACACCTTC. Translating it yields CASSEGVSYYGYTF.

This clonotype was detected ten times or more. The V and J genes are TRBV6-5 and TRBJ1-2; D perhaps matches TRBD1 (6 bases). The V and J ends lost 7 bases and 4 bases respectively, with 10 bases between them. The CDR3 extends over 12 amino acids. Germline V CDR1 and CDR2: MNHEY, SVGAGI. Here the CDR3 DNA reads TGTGCCAGCACCGCAGGGGCCTATGGCTACACCTTC. Translated: CASTAGAYGYTF.

This clonotype was recorded only once. The CDR3 protein is CASRGTGSVNYGYTF. The CDR3 nucleotides read TGTGCCAGCAGGGGGACAGGGTCGGTTAACTATGGCTACACCTTC. The V gene is TRBV7-9, the J gene TRBJ1-2; 9 nucleotides agree with TRBD1. The CDR3 runs to 15 residues. Germline assignment: CDR1 SEHNR and CDR2 FQNEAQ (reference sequence). V shed 6 bases, J shed 1 base, and the junction held 6 bases outside the gene matches.

This clonotype was seen repeatedly, ten times or more. The chain's CDR3 is CASSQRRGAQNQPQHF. In DNA form, the CDR3 reads TGTGCCAGCAGTCAAAGAAGGGGGGCGCAGAATCAGCCCCAGCATTTT. This sequence joins TRBV6-1 and TRBJ1-5, with D maybe TRBD1 (6 bases). CDR3 length equals 16 residues. V lost 5 bases to trimming and J lost 4 bases, with 18 bases between them. The germline gives CDR1 MNHNS, CDR2 SASEGT.

At least ten counts were recorded for this clonotype. V gene TRBV6-5 combines with J gene TRBJ2-7; TRBD1 matches 9 bases. The V segment lost 2 bases and the J segment 5 bases; nucleotides outside the gene matches: 10. Germline loops: CDR1 MNHEY, CDR2 SVGAGI. The CDR3 sequence is 16 residues long. The CDR3 nucleotides read TGTGCCAGCAGTTACCCACCGGGACAGGGCATTGACGAGCAGTACTTC. Protein: CASSYPPGQGIDEQYF.

The rearrangement joins TRBV6-1 to TRBJ1-1; 8 positions match TRBD1. The CDR3 extends over 12 amino acids. V trimming: 7 bases; J trimming: 10 bases; junction bases outside the gene matches: 8. Germline CDR1 reads MNHNS; CDR2 reads SASEGT. In DNA, the CDR3 is TGTGCCAGCAACAGGGGGGACAGGCGAGCTTTCTTT. Translated: CASNRGDRRAFF.

This clonotype was picked up many times. J is TRBJ2-5 and V is TRBV11-2; TRBD1 aligns across 9 bases. Germline CDR1 reads SGHAT; CDR2 reads FQNNGV. The CDR3 spans 15 residues. Losses at the gene ends were 5 bases for V and 2 bases for J; bases not matched to a gene: 6. The CDR3 sequence: CASSLSTGGQETQYF. For the CDR3, the DNA is TGTGCCAGCAGCCTGTCGACAGGGGGGCAAGAGACCCAGTACTTC.

This clonotype was found a few times. The J gene is TRBJ2-2, the V gene TRBV9, with TRBD2 identical over 14 bases. Per germline, CDR1 SGDLS and CDR2 YYNGEE. The ends lost 3 bases at V and 5 bases at J; junction bases unmatched: 6. The CDR3 sequence is 17 residues long. The CDR3 DNA reads TGTGCCAGCAGCGAGACTAGCGGGAGGGCAGGAACCGGGGAGCTGTTTTTT. This codes for CASSETSGRAGTGELFF. Complete variable domain (other parts from reference TRBV9 and TRBJ2-2): DSGVTQTPKHLITATGQRVTLRCSPRSGDLSVYWYQQSLDQGLQFLIQYYNGEERAKGNILERFSAQQFPDLHSELNLSSLELGDSALYFCASSETSGRAGTGELFFGEGSRLTVL.

The chain is built from TRBV5-1 and TRBJ2-7; 7 nucleotides match TRBD1. CDR1 SGHRS and CDR2 YFSETQ come from the germline V gene. The V and J ends lost 4 bases and 6 bases, in that order; junction bases with no gene match: 16. This CDR3 has 16 residues. CDR3 in DNA: TGCGCCAGCAGCATGACAGGGATGACCGCGGCCCGCGAGCAGTACTTC. This codes for CASSMTGMTAAREQYF.

This clonotype was found many times. This rearrangement joins TRBV6-1 to TRBJ2-2; D not resolved. V lost 9 bases, J lost 3 bases, and 5 bases lay in between. Germline CDR1 MNHNS, CDR2 SASEGT. This CDR3 comprises 11 residues. CDR3 in amino acids: CASEYTGELFF. The CDR3 DNA is TGTGCCAGTGAATACACCGGGGAGCTGTTTTTT.

This clonotype has a count of ten or more. The V and J genes are TRBV2 and TRBJ2-5; D possibly corresponds to TRBD2 (5 bases). Trimming took off 2 bases at V and 10 bases at J, with 8 bases between the two ends. Germline-derived CDR1 and CDR2 are SNHLY and FYNNEI. CDR3 size: 11 residues. The CDR3 bases are TGTGCCAGCAGTGAATCCAGCGGCCAGTACTTC. Amino acid sequence: CASSESSGQYF.

This clonotype appeared many times. V usage is TRBV14 and J usage is TRBJ2-5; 7 positions agree with TRBD1. J lost 7 bases, V lost 3 bases, and 11 bases had no gene match. The CDR3 loop spans 15 amino acids. Looked up from germline, CDR1 is SGHDN and CDR2 is FVKESK. CDR3 nucleotide sequence: TGTGCCAGCAGCCATCTCGATAGACAGGGACCGACCCAGTACTTC. This gives the protein CASSHLDRQGPTQYF.

The sample holds many counts of this clonotype. This chain connects TRBV6-5 to TRBJ1-2; 11 bases match TRBD1. The CDR3 runs 15 residues. Germline loops: CDR1 MNHEY, CDR2 SVGAGI. V lost 6 bases to trimming and J lost 6 bases; unmatched junction nucleotides: 9. For the CDR3, the DNA is TGTGCCAGCAGAGGGACAGGGGGACTTTGGGATGGCTACACCTTC. It specifies CASRGTGGLWDGYTF.

This clonotype was seen at least ten times. V gene TRBV6-1 combines with J gene TRBJ1-2; 8 bases map to TRBD1. V was pared by 5 bases and J by 8 bases, with 10 bases of the junction left unmatched. Germline V gene sequence: CDR1 MNHNS, CDR2 SASEGT. This CDR3 is built from 14 residues. CDR3 DNA sequence: TGTGCCAGCAGTAAAGGACAGGGTGTAAAGGGCTACACCTTC. It is translated as CASSKGQGVKGYTF.

The genes are TRBV20-1 and TRBJ1-1, with D perhaps TRBD1 (5 bases). The V and J ends lost 2 bases and 7 bases respectively, with 11 bases between them. In germline, CDR1 is DFQATT, CDR2 SNEGSKA (reference sequence). The CDR3 sequence is 12 residues long. In DNA, the CDR3 is TGCAGTGCTAGAACCCCAGGGCTTGAAGCTTTCTTT. It codes for CSARTPGLEAFF.

This clonotype has at least ten counts. This sequence joins TRBV18 and TRBJ2-4; D is possibly TRBD1 or TRBD2 (5 bases each). V was trimmed by 2 bases and J by 9 bases, leaving 17 bases between them. This CDR3 region has 15 residues. CDR1 KGHSH and CDR2 LQKENI come from the germline V gene. The CDR3 is CASSPDGTYNSIQYF. CDR3 bases: TGTGCCAGCTCACCAGACGGGACCTACAACTCCATTCAGTACTTC.

This clonotype was seen many times. J is TRBJ2-7 and V is TRBV12-3 or TRBV12-4; D remains ambiguous. Trimming stripped 3 bases from V and 3 bases from J, with 6 bases between. The CDR3 spans 12 residues. The CDR3 region has the DNA TGTGCCAGCAGTTTGGCCCACTACGAGCAGTACTTC. Its protein product is CASSLAHYEQYF.

This clonotype was found many times. This chain joins TRBV12-3 or TRBV12-4 and TRBJ2-7; D possibly corresponds to TRBD1 (6 bases). V was shortened by 3 bases and J by 0 bases, with 15 bases between the two germline ends. This CDR3 contains 16 residues. The CDR3 coding sequence is TGTGCCAGCAGTTTGGGGGCCAGGGGATCCTCCTACGAGCAGTACTTC. This sequence encodes CASSLGARGSSYEQYF.

This chain links TRBV5-6 with TRBJ2-5; possibly TRBD1 or TRBD2 for D (5 bases each). The CDR3 contains 16 residues. Per the germline V gene, CDR1 is SGHDT and CDR2 is YYEEEE. V lost 0 bases and J lost 2, with 14 bases in between. This CDR3 reads CASSLVRVGDQETQYF. CDR3 nucleotides: TGTGCCAGCAGCTTGGTGAGGGTAGGGGATCAAGAGACCCAGTACTTC.

The sample holds many counts of this clonotype. V and J are TRBV28 and TRBJ1-1; D might be TRBD1 (5 bases). With 3 bases removed from V and 8 bases from J, the gap between germline ends came to 13 bases. The germline V gene encodes CDR1 MDHEN and CDR2 SYDVKM. The CDR3 spans 13 residues. The CDR3 region is CASSLRWTTEAFF. The CDR3, as DNA: TGTGCCAGCAGTTTGCGTTGGACAACAGAAGCTTTCTTT.

This clonotype was detected ten times or more. This chain uses TRBV5-1 with TRBJ2-5; D is uncertain. Germline CDR1 is SGHRS and CDR2 is YFSETQ. V lost 0 bases, J lost 2 bases, and 8 bases lay in between. The CDR3 covers 14 residues. The CDR3 protein is CASSLATLQETQYF. The CDR3 DNA sequence: TGCGCCAGCAGCTTGGCCACTTTACAAGAGACCCAGTACTTC.